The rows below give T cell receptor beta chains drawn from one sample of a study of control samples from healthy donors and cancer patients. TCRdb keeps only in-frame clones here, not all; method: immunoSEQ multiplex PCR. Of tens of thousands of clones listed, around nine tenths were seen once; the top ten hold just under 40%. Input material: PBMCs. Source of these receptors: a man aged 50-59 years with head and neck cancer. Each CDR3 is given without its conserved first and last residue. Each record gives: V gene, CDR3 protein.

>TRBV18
ASSPPGTDTQY
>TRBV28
ASSELVQGYSNQPQH
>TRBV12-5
ASGLATGLPSETQY
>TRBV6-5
ASTWGSTDTQY
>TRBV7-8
ASSLSRETGTETYEQY
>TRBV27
ASSLGDSYEQY
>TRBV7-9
ASSIAGSNTEAF
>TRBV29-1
SVVGISGEQY
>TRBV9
ASSGTSGRERVRYGYT
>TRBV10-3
AITPGDGNLNEQF
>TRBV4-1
ASSQATGTVSYEQY
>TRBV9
ASSVGGRPDYGYT
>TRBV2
ASSGLGYGYT
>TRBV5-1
ASSLASGQGSVYEQY
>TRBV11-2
ASSFDRVGSYEQY
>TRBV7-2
ASSLAGRVLEKLF
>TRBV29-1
SVLDRRYTYEQY
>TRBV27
AIYRGKTQY
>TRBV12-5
ASSTGGSYEQY
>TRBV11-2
ASSFMAGENSPLH
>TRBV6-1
ASSEQGGQETQY
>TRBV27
ASSLAMGGHGYT
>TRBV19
ASSRVGQPQETQY